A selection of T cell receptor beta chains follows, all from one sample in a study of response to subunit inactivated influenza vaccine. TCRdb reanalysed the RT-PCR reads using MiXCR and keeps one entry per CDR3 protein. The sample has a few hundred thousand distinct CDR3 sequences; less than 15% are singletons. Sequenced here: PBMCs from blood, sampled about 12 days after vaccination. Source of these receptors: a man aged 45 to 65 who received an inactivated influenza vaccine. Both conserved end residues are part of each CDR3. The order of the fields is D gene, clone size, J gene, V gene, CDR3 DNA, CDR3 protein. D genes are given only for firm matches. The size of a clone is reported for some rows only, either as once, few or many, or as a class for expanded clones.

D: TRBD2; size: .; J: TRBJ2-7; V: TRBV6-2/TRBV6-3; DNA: TGTGCCAGCAGTTACCTGGGACTAGATTTTGAGCAGTACTTC; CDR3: CASSYLGLDFEQYF
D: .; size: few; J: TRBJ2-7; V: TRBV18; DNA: TGTGCCAGCTCACCAGTGGGAGCGGAGCAGTACTTC; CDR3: CASSPVGAEQYF
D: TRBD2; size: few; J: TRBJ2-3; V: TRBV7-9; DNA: TGTGCCAGCAGCCGGACTAGCGGTCCTAGCACAGATACGCAGTATTTT; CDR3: CASSRTSGPSTDTQYF
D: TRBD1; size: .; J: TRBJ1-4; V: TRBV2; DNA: TGTGCCAGCGGGACAGAAGCCGAAAAACTGTTTTTT; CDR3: CASGTEAEKLFF
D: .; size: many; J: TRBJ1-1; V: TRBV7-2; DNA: TGTGCCAGCAGCACAATCATGAACACTGAAGCTTTCTTT; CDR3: CASSTIMNTEAFF
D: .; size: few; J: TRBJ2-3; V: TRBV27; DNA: TGTGCCAGCATGAGGGAACCGAGCACAGATACGCAGTATTTT; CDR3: CASMREPSTDTQYF
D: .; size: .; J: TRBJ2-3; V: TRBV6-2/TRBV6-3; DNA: TGTGCCAGCAGTACGAACAGGGACACGACCACAGATACGCAGTATTTT; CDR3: CASSTNRDTTTDTQYF
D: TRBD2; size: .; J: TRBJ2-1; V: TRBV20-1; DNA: TGCAGTGCTAGAGAACCGGGACTAGCGGAATACAATGAGCAGTTCTTC; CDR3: CSAREPGLAEYNEQFF
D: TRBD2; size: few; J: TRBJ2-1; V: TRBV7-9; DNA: TGTGCCATCTTCCTTGCTAGCGGGAGTCATAACCACAATGAGCAGTTCTTC; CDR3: CAIFLASGSHNHNEQFF
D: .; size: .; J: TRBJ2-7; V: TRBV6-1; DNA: TGTGCCAGCAGTCCTTCTGGGCCTTCCGGGTACGAGCAGTACTTC; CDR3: CASSPSGPSGYEQYF
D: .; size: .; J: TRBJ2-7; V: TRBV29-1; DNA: TGCAGCGTTGGGGGGGCCAGGACCTACGAGCAGTACTTC; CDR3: CSVGGARTYEQYF
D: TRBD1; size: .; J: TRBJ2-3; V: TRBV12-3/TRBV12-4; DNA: TGTGCCAGCAGTTTAGTACAGGGGGCCGATACGCAGTATTTT; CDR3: CASSLVQGADTQYF
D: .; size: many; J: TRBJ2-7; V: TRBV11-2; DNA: TGTGCCAGCAGCTTTACATCCCTCGAGCAGTACTTC; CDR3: CASSFTSLEQYF
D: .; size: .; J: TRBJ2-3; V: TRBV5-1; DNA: TGCGCCAGCAGGCCGTCAGAGACAGATACGCAGTATTTT; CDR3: CASRPSETDTQYF